Listed below are T cell receptor beta chains from one sample, sequenced in a study of beta chain features in type 1 diabetes. TCRdb's table, derived via immunoSEQ multiplex PCR, lists solely in-frame clones and lacks some. The sample carries a few hundred thousand clones, more than 12% recorded once. Sequencing input: naive CD4+ T cells from blood. These TCRs come from a woman between 18 and 30 years old in good health. Each CDR3 is given with its conserved first and last residue. A D gene is named only where the DNA matches it firmly. A clone size is listed for some rows: how often the clone was seen (once, few, many), or a class if it is expanded.

TRBV19	TRBD1	TRBJ2-1	few	TGTGCCAGTAGTATGAATCTGGACAGGACCTACAATGAGCAGTTCTTC	CASSMNLDRTYNEQFF
TRBV7-9	NA	TRBJ1-2	few	TGTGCCAGCAGCCATGACAGGAACTATGGCTACACCTTC	CASSHDRNYGYTF
TRBV6-6	NA	TRBJ2-7	few	TGTGCCAGCACCCCTGGCACCTCCTACGAGCAGTACTTC	CASTPGTSYEQYF
TRBV7-9	NA	TRBJ2-3	few	TGTGCCAGCAGCTTGGGTCGGGGGGCTAGCACAGATACGCAGTATTTT	CASSLGRGASTDTQYF
TRBV7-3	TRBD2	TRBJ2-5	few	TGTGCCAGCAGCTTAAAGGGCCGCCTAGCGGGAGTCGAGACCCAGTACTTC	CASSLKGRLAGVETQYF
TRBV29-1	TRBD2	TRBJ2-7	few	TGCAGCGTTGTAGGGGGGCTAGCGGGACCTTACGAGCAGTACTTC	CSVVGGLAGPYEQYF
TRBV6-1	NA	TRBJ2-2	NA	TGTGCCAGCAGGAGCAGGGGGGAGTGGACCGGGGAGCTGTTTTTT	CASRSRGEWTGELFF
TRBV28	TRBD2	TRBJ2-1	NA	TGTGCCAGCAGTTTACGACTAGCGGGAAACAATGAGCAGTTCTTC	CASSLRLAGNNEQFF
TRBV5-6	NA	TRBJ2-7	NA	TGTGCCAGCAGCTCTAGTGCCTACGAGCAGTACTTC	CASSSSAYEQYF
TRBV27	TRBD2	TRBJ2-7	few	TGTGCCAGCATGTCCGGACTAGCGGGAGAAAACGAGCAGTACTTC	CASMSGLAGENEQYF
TRBV15	NA	TRBJ2-6	few	TGTGCCACCAGCAGAGGAACGGGGGTCCCGTCTGGGGCCAACGTCCTGACTTTC	CATSRGTGVPSGANVLTF
TRBV4-1	NA	TRBJ1-5	few	TGCGCCAGCAGCCGAGGAAACTCGGAGTGGAATCAGCCCCAGCATTTT	CASSRGNSEWNQPQHF
TRBV18	NA	TRBJ2-4	NA	TGTGCCAGCTCCCCTCCTACACTAGCAAACATTCAGTACTTC	CASSPPTLANIQYF
TRBV18	TRBD1	TRBJ1-1	NA	TGTGCCAGCTCACCTGGACAGGAAGAAGCTTTCTTT	CASSPGQEEAFF
TRBV27	TRBD1	TRBJ1-2	NA	TGTGCCAGCAGTCCCGGGACAGGGCGCTATGGTGGCTACACCTTC	CASSPGTGRYGGYTF
TRBV11-1	NA	TRBJ2-6	few	TGTGCCAGCAGCTCATGGAATACAGGGCCCGGGGCCAACGTCCTGACTTTC	CASSSWNTGPGANVLTF
TRBV9	NA	TRBJ2-3	NA	TGTGCCAGCAGCGTAGCTTCAGGGGTCGACAAGCAGGGTACGCAGTATTTT	CASSVASGVDKQGTQYF
TRBV30	TRBD1	TRBJ1-2	NA	TGTGCCTGGGGCCGGGACAGAAAAAACTATGGCTACACCTTC	CAWGRDRKNYGYTF
TRBV19	TRBD1	TRBJ2-6	few	TGTGCCAGTAGTGCCGACAGGGATAGGTTTGGGGCCAACGTCCTGACTTTC	CASSADRDRFGANVLTF
TRBV6-5	TRBD1	TRBJ2-7	NA	TGTGCCAGCACTGTGACAGGGGACTTCTACGAGCAGTACTTC	CASTVTGDFYEQYF
TRBV9	NA	TRBJ2-6	few	TGTGCCAGCAGCCCAATAATTCAGGGTAGGGCTGGGGCCAACGTCCTGACTTTC	CASSPIIQGRAGANVLTF
TRBV5-1	NA	TRBJ2-7	few	TGCGCCAGCAGCTTGGACTCGCCCGCCCTTTACGAGCAGTACTTC	CASSLDSPALYEQYF
TRBV28	NA	TRBJ1-5	NA	TGTGCCCATGGCGTTAGGGGCAGTAGCAATCAGCCCCAGCATTTT	CAHGVRGSSNQPQHF
TRBV5-4	TRBD1	TRBJ2-3	few	TGTGCCAGCAGCCCCCGACAGGGGGCTGGAGATACGCAGTATTTT	CASSPRQGAGDTQYF
TRBV2	TRBD1	TRBJ1-2	few	TGTGCCAGCAGTCCGGACAGGGCTAACTATGGCTACACCTTC	CASSPDRANYGYTF
TRBV9	TRBD2	TRBJ2-1	NA	TGTGCCAGCAGCGCACAGCGGGGACGGGTAATTGATGAGCAGTTCTTC	CASSAQRGRVIDEQFF
TRBV7-2	TRBD2	TRBJ2-1	few	TGTGCCAGCAGCTCCACGGGACTAGCGGGAGGGGTGCGGCAGTTCTTC	CASSSTGLAGGVRQFF
TRBV13	TRBD1	TRBJ2-3	NA	TGTGCCAGCAGCTCCCCAGGGGGCGGAGATACGCAGTACTTT	CASSSPGGGDTQYF
TRBV4-1	TRBD2	TRBJ2-1	NA	TGCGCCAGCAGCCAACGGGGGGAGGGTTGGGATGAGCAGTTCTTC	CASSQRGEGWDEQFF
TRBV5-4	TRBD1	TRBJ1-3	few	TGTGCCAGCAGCCTGACAGGGGCTGGAAACACCATATATTTT	CASSLTGAGNTIYF
TRBV28	NA	TRBJ2-7	few	TGTGCCAGCCAGATACACTACGAGCAGTACTTC	CASQIHYEQYF
TRBV28	NA	TRBJ2-1	NA	TGTGCCAGCAGTTGGGCGGGAAACTACAATGAGCAGTTCTTC	CASSWAGNYNEQFF
TRBV10-3	NA	TRBJ1-1	few	TGTGCCATCAGTGAGGCGGCCGGGTTGCTGAACACTGAAGCTTTCTTT	CAISEAAGLLNTEAFF
TRBV7-9	NA	TRBJ2-5	few	TGTGCCAGCGAGGGAGAGACCCAGTACTTC	CASEGETQYF
TRBV9	TRBD1	TRBJ2-7	NA	TGTGCCAGCAGCGTAGTACCGACAGGGGACGAGCAGTACTTC	CASSVVPTGDEQYF
TRBV11-2	NA	TRBJ2-6	NA	TGTGCCAGCAGTCTTAGGGGTACTGGGGCCAACGTCCTGACTTTC	CASSLRGTGANVLTF
TRBV25-1	NA	TRBJ2-7	NA	TGTGCCAGCAGTGAATCAGGCACCTCTTCCTACGAGCAGTACTTC	CASSESGTSSYEQYF
TRBV7-2	TRBD1	TRBJ2-7	NA	TGTGCCAGCAGCTTCAGCCCAGACAGGGGATACGAGCAGTACTTC	CASSFSPDRGYEQYF
TRBV30	TRBD2	TRBJ2-1	few	TGTGCCTGGAGCGGACTAGCGGGAGACAGTAGTGAGCAGTTCTTC	CAWSGLAGDSSEQFF
TRBV7-3	NA	TRBJ2-1	few	TGTGCCAGCAGCTCTCTAGCGCTCTCCTACAATGAGCAGTTCTTC	CASSSLALSYNEQFF
TRBV7-9	TRBD2	TRBJ2-1	NA	TGTGCCAGCAGCGTCGGGACTAGCGGCCACAATGAGCAGTTCTTC	CASSVGTSGHNEQFF
TRBV25-1	NA	TRBJ2-2	once	TGTGCCAGCAGTGATTCCTTAGGGGGTATCGGGGAGCTGTTTTTT	CASSDSLGGIGELFF
TRBV18	NA	TRBJ1-1	few	TGTGCCAGCTCACCCCAGGAGAACACTGAAGCTTTCTTT	CASSPQENTEAFF
TRBV29-1	NA	TRBJ2-7	NA	TGCAGCGTTGAAGTAGGGGGTCACGAGCAGTACTTC	CSVEVGGHEQYF
TRBV7-3	TRBD2	TRBJ2-1	NA	TGTGCCAGCAGCACCCCGGGACTAGCGGGTTACAATGAGCAGTTCTTC	CASSTPGLAGYNEQFF